The sequence of this TCR beta chain was determined in a study of blood T cell repertoires in COVID-19. The protocol was immunoSEQ multiplex PCR, while the TCRdb copy is restricted to in-frame clones and leaves out a portion. Among 140,000 or so clones listed, 80% to 90% were seen once. V lost 0 bases and J 0 bases, leaving 8 bases between the germline ends. The germline V gene has CDR1 MNHEY and CDR2 SVGAGI. The CDR3 runs to 15 residues. The rearrangement links TRBV6-5 to TRBJ1-1; D unclear. Sequenced material: peripheral blood. This receptor was taken from a woman of 80 years or more with acute or convalescent COVID-19. The CDR3 here is CASSYSRGMNTEAFF. CDR3 DNA: TGTGCCAGCAGTTACTCGCGGGGAATGAACACTGAAGCTTTCTTT.